The sequence of this T cell receptor (beta chain) was determined in a study of OX40 agonist ivuxolimab in advanced cancers. Turning to the study itself: Patients got intravenous ivuxolimab at 0.01 to 10 mg/kg every 2 weeks. The dose-escalation cohort was approximately 81% male, with a mean age of 60 years, ranging roughly 20 to 80.

Study-level points and caveats: Among the lowest peripheral clonal expansion occurred in 0.1-3.0 mg/kg partial responders. At 0.1 to 3.0 mg/kg, clonal expansion of CD4+ and CD8+ blood T cells had occurred by week 6.

With respect to this clone: Antigen unknown.

The CDR3 is made up of 14 amino acids. Deletions cut 4 bases from V and 2 bases from J, with 12 bases between. Germline CDR1 MNHEY, CDR2 SVGAGI. Assay used: immunoSEQ multiplex PCR; TCRdb lists only in-frame clones, some missing. The data hold 25,000 to 35,000 clones, with around 83% observed a single time. This receptor was obtained from an adult with an advanced solid tumor such as melanoma, head and neck, liver or kidney cancer. The chain links TRBV6-5 to TRBJ2-7, with D tentatively TRBD1 or TRBD2 (5 bases each). The sample consisted of CD4+ or CD8+ T cells sorted from blood, taken in a trial of the OX40 agonist ivuxolimab. The DNA for the CDR3 is TGTGCCAGCAGTTTTGGATCGGGACCCTACGAGCAGTACTTC. This sequence encodes CASSFGSGPYEQYF.